A single sample is the source of the 32 T cell receptor beta chains below, sequenced in a study of T cell responses to AZD1222 COVID-19 vaccine. Data came from immunoSEQ multiplex PCR; TCRdb stores just in-frame clones and leaves some out. The sample includes about 78,000 clones, 75% to 95% of them seen just once. This specimen was peripheral blood, taken 28 days after the second AZD1222 dose. The receptors originated from an adult who received the AZD1222 COVID-19 vaccine.

This chain joins TRBV13 and TRBJ2-7, with D tentatively TRBD1 (5 bases). V lost 5 bases and J lost 2, with 16 bases in between. This CDR3 region has 15 residues. Germline V lookup: CDR1 PRHDT, CDR2 FYEKMQ (reference sequence). CDR3 DNA sequence: TGTGCCAGCAGCGGTCGAGACAGTTATCCCTACGAGCAGTACTTC. Translation gives CASSGRDSYPYEQYF.

The chain carries TRBV18 and TRBJ2-3, with TRBD2 matching 9 bases. After removal of 3 bases from V and 6 bases from J, the junction contained 7 bases not matched to a gene. The germline gives CDR1 KGHSH, CDR2 LQKENI. CDR3 size: 15 residues. The DNA for the CDR3 is TGTGCCAGCTCACCTGGGCTAGCGGGGCGGGATACGCAGTATTTT. Translated: CASSPGLAGRDTQYF.

The V call is TRBV27, the J call TRBJ1-1; TRBD1 matches 8 bases. Germline CDR1 MNHEY, CDR2 SMNVEV (reference sequence). There are 14 residues in the CDR3. The junction had 7 bases not matched to a gene; V was cut back by 7 bases and J by 3 bases. For the CDR3, the DNA is TGTGCCAGCACCGAGACAGGGGAAGACACTGAAGCTTTCTTT. This gives the protein CASTETGEDTEAFF.

The chain carries TRBV6-1 and TRBJ1-1; D gene uncertain. Looked up from germline, CDR1 is MNHNS and CDR2 is SASEGT. The length of the CDR3 is 15 residues. V was pared by 2 bases and J by 5 bases, with 15 bases between. CDR3 sequence reads: CASSENGGLGTEAFF. In DNA form, the CDR3 reads TGTGCCAGCAGTGAAAATGGAGGGTTAGGGACTGAAGCTTTCTTT.

This clone showed up just once. This chain links TRBV7-9 with TRBJ1-2; D gene unclear. Germline CDR1 SEHNR, CDR2 FQNEAQ (reference sequence). The V end was cut by 5 bases, the J end by 7 bases, with 17 bases between. The CDR3 contains 14 residues. The CDR3 nucleotides read TGTGCCAGCAGCGTCTGGACCTCGGAGCGTGGCTACACCTTC. Protein product: CASSVWTSERGYTF. Combining the CDR3 with reference TRBV7-9 and TRBJ1-2 gives the whole variable domain DTGVSQNPRHKITKRGQNVTFRCDPISEHNRLYWYRQTLGQGPEFLTYFQNEAQLEKSRLLSDRFSAERPKGSFSTLEIQRTEQGDSAMYLCASSVWTSERGYTFGSGTRLTVV.

The CDR3 sequence: CASSLVRTDHNSPLHF. CDR3 bases: TGCGCCAGCAGCTTGGTGCGGACAGATCATAATTCACCCCTCCACTTT. The chain employs TRBV5-1 and TRBJ1-6, with TRBD1 as a possible D gene (6 bases). Germline CDR1 SGHRS, CDR2 YFSETQ. The CDR3 consists of 16 residues. Trimming took off 0 bases at V and 5 bases at J, with 12 bases between the two ends.

The chain combines TRBV7-8 with TRBJ1-5; possibly TRBD1 for D (5 bases). The germline V gene encodes CDR1 SGHVS and CDR2 FQNEAQ. V lost 5 bases, J lost 9 bases, and 14 bases lay in between. This CDR3 spans 13 amino acids. The CDR3 sequence is CASSPGHSRPQHF. The CDR3 nucleotides are TGTGCCAGCAGCCCAGGGCACTCTCGGCCCCAGCATTTT.

The J gene is TRBJ1-2, the V gene TRBV30; D remains ambiguous. CDR3 length: 15 amino acids. The V end lost 0 bases, the J end lost 0 bases, and 11 bases lay between the germline ends. Germline CDR1 GTSNPN, CDR2 SVGIG (reference sequence). The DNA for the CDR3 is TGTGCCTGGAGTGTACGAAGACGGACTAACTATGGCTACACCTTC. Amino acid sequence: CAWSVRRRTNYGYTF. The entire variable domain, with the rest obtained from reference TRBV30 and TRBJ1-2, is as follows: SQTIHQWPATLVQPVGSPLSLECTVEGTSNPNLYWYRQAAGRGLQLLFYSVGIGQISSEVPQNLSASRPQDRQFILSSKKLLLSDSGFYLCAWSVRRRTNYGYTFGSGTRLTVV.

This sequence joins TRBV12-3 or TRBV12-4 and TRBJ2-7, with 9 bases matching TRBD2. The CDR3 length is 13 residues. The J segment lost 5 bases and the V segment lost 4 bases, leaving 3 bases of the junction unmatched. CDR3 nucleotides: TGTGCCAGCAGTTCGCGGGGGGGCAACGAGCAGTACTTC. Translation: CASSSRGGNEQYF.

This rearrangement joins TRBV11-2 to TRBJ1-2, with 10 bases aligning to TRBD1. Unmatched junction bases numbered 7, after V lost 6 bases and J lost 6 bases. Germline CDR1 and CDR2: SGHAT and FQNNGV. The CDR3 is 14 residues long. CDR3: CASRPGTGDHGYTF. CDR3 DNA sequence: TGTGCCAGCAGACCGGGGACAGGGGATCATGGCTACACCTTC.

The chain employs TRBV29-1 and TRBJ1-2, with unresolved D. Germline CDR1 reads SQVTM; CDR2 reads ANQGSEA. The CDR3 has 13 residues. V was shortened by 0 bases and J by 8 bases, with 13 bases between the two germline ends. Here the CDR3 DNA reads TGCAGCGTTGAAGATCAAGCGACGAAGGGCTACACCTTC. This encodes CSVEDQATKGYTF. The entire variable domain, with the rest obtained from reference TRBV29-1 and TRBJ1-2, is as follows: SAVISQKPSRDICQRGTSLTIQCQVDSQVTMMFWYRQQPGQSLTLIATANQGSEATYESGFVIDKFPISRPNLTFSTLTVSNMSPEDSSIYLCSVEDQATKGYTFGSGTRLTVV.

V gene TRBV7-3 combines with J gene TRBJ2-5; D may be TRBD2 (5 bases). The V and J ends lost 5 bases and 5 bases respectively, with 12 bases between them. CDR1 is SGHTA and CDR2 is FQGTGA in the germline V gene. This CDR3 has 13 amino acids. As DNA, the CDR3 is TGTGCCAGCAGCCCCTCGGAGGAGGAGACCCAGTACTTC. It yields the protein CASSPSEEETQYF. Supplemented by reference TRBV7-3 and TRBJ2-5, the full variable domain reads GAGVSQTPSNKVTEKGKYVELRCDPISGHTALYWYRQSLGQGPEFLIYFQGTGAADDSGLPNDRFFAVRPEGSVSTLKIQRTERGDSAVYLCASSPSEEETQYFGPGTRLLVL.

The chain is built from TRBV7-8 and TRBJ1-5; D is perhaps TRBD1 (5 bases). The germline V and J ends were trimmed by 5 bases and 0 bases, with 11 bases remaining between them. Germline V gene lookup returns CDR1 SGHVS and CDR2 FQNEAQ. CDR3 length: 15 residues. Here the CDR3 reads CASSDRQSSNQPQHF. The DNA for the CDR3 is TGTGCCAGCAGCGACCGACAGAGTAGCAATCAGCCCCAGCATTTT. The variable domain in full, completed from reference TRBV7-8 and TRBJ1-5, reads GAGVSQSPRYKVAKRGQDVALRCDPISGHVSLFWYQQALGQGPEFLTYFQNEAQLDKSGLPSDRFFAERPEGSVSTLKIQRTQQEDSAVYLCASSDRQSSNQPQHFGDGTRLSIL.

This chain uses TRBV20-1 with TRBJ1-1; D is perhaps TRBD1 (6 bases). This CDR3 region has 11 residues. The germline V gene encodes CDR1 DFQATT and CDR2 SNEGSKA (reference sequence). The CDR3, as DNA: TGCAGGGGGGAAGGGGGCACTGAAGCTTTCTTT. Translating it yields CRGEGGTEAFF.

This clone is a singleton in its sample. V and J are TRBV5-1 and TRBJ2-3; the match to TRBD1 covers 7 bases. Germline loops: CDR1 SGHRS, CDR2 YFSETQ. J lost 2 bases, V lost 4 bases, and 4 bases had no gene match. The CDR3 is 14 residues long. The CDR3 region is CASSLGQITDTQYF. The CDR3 region has the DNA TGCGCCAGCAGCCTGGGACAGATCACAGATACGCAGTATTTT.

The chain uses TRBV6-2 or TRBV6-3 and TRBJ2-7; D not certain. Germline values: CDR1 MNHEY, CDR2 SVGEGT. This CDR3 spans 13 amino acids. Trimming removed 4 bases from V and 5 bases from J, with 12 bases in between. CDR3 sequence reads: CASSSVSPHEQYF. In nucleotides, the CDR3 is TGTGCCAGCAGTTCCGTCTCTCCCCACGAGCAGTACTTC.

The chain has TRBV11-2 and TRBJ2-7, with 11 bases aligning to TRBD2. Germline values: CDR1 SGHAT, CDR2 FQNNGV. J gave up 1 base and V 5 bases, and 7 bases lay outside the gene matches. The CDR3 extends over 16 amino acids. In DNA form, the CDR3 reads TGTGCCAGCAGCCCGTCCGGGACTAGCGGATCCTACGAGCAGTACTTC. It translates to CASSPSGTSGSYEQYF.

The chain has TRBV18 and TRBJ1-4; D remains unclear. The CDR3 consists of 13 residues. Trimming took 0 bases from V and 8 from J, leaving 7 bases between them. Germline assignment: CDR1 KGHSH and CDR2 LQKENI. The CDR3 here is CASSPPFDEKLFF. CDR3 nucleotide sequence: TGTGCCAGCTCACCACCCTTTGACGAAAAACTGTTTTTT. The full variable domain, rest sourced from reference TRBV18 and TRBJ1-4, is NAGVMQNPRHLVRRRGQEARLRCSPMKGHSHVYWYRQLPEEGLKFMVYLQKENIIDESGMPKERFSAEFPKEGPSILRIQQVVRGDSAAYFCASSPPFDEKLFFGSGTQLSVL.

J is TRBJ2-7 and V is TRBV9; 7 bases map to TRBD2. This CDR3 comprises 14 residues. Germline V CDR1 and CDR2: SGDLS, YYNGEE. Trimming at V came to 5 bases and at J to 4 bases, leaving 9 bases not matched to a gene. CDR3 sequence reads: CASSTGSGEYEQYF. Here the CDR3 DNA reads TGTGCCAGCAGTACCGGAAGCGGGGAATACGAGCAGTACTTC.

The chain recombines TRBV4-1 with TRBJ2-5; 7 nucleotides match TRBD2. The CDR3 loop spans 14 amino acids. Germline trimming cut 4 bases from V and 2 bases from J; bases unmatched to any gene: 4. Germline loops: CDR1 MGHRA, CDR2 YSYEKL. The CDR3 sequence is CASSLGGYQETQYF. The CDR3 DNA sequence: TGCGCCAGCAGCCTCGGGGGGTATCAAGAGACCCAGTACTTC.

The chain joins TRBV12-3 or TRBV12-4 to TRBJ2-5, with 7 bases matching TRBD2. This CDR3 contains 13 residues. The V and J ends lost 10 bases and 3 bases, in that order; junction bases with no gene match: 8. As DNA, the CDR3 is TGTGCCACCTCGCAAGGACTAGAAGAGACCCAGTACTTC. It translates to CATSQGLEETQYF.

Notes on this clone: A read error may account for a junction end that differs from germline. V usage is TRBV3-1 (or the pseudogene TRBV3-2) and J usage is TRBJ2-7; D is unclear. The germline CDR1 and CDR2 sequences are LGHDT and YNNKEL (reference sequence). The CDR3 has 15 residues. In DNA form, the CDR3 reads TGTGCCAGCAGCCAAGGGGTAACTGGTGGTCACCGGGCCTCCTTC. Residues: CASSQGVTGGHRASF.

The chain has TRBV18 and TRBJ2-1; D is ambiguous. Germline CDR1 reads KGHSH; CDR2 reads LQKENI. This CDR3 is built from 13 residues. V dropped 3 bases and J dropped 6 bases, with 9 bases sitting between them. The CDR3 DNA follows: TGTGCCAGCTCACCCTCGTCCGGCAATGAGCAGTTCTTC. It yields the protein CASSPSSGNEQFF. Looking up the rest from reference TRBV18 and TRBJ2-1 gives the full variable domain: NAGVMQNPRHLVRRRGQEARLRCSPMKGHSHVYWYRQLPEEGLKFMVYLQKENIIDESGMPKERFSAEFPKEGPSILRIQQVVRGDSAAYFCASSPSSGNEQFFGPGTRLTVL.

The genes are TRBV7-6 and TRBJ2-1; D gene uncertain. Germline V gives CDR1 SGHVS, CDR2 FNYEAQ. Trimming removed 3 bases at V and 0 bases at J, with 15 bases between. The CDR3 consists of 17 residues. The CDR3 nucleotides read TGTGCCAGCAGCTTGGGCCCTGGCCGTTACTCCTACAATGAGCAGTTCTTC. This gives the protein CASSLGPGRYSYNEQFF.

The rearrangement links TRBV6-6 to TRBJ1-1; D call uncertain. Trimming took 7 bases from V and 0 from J, leaving 12 bases between them. This CDR3 region has 14 residues. Germline V gives CDR1 MNHNY, CDR2 SVGAGI (reference sequence). This CDR3 reads CASTPTAMNTEAFF. The DNA of the CDR3 is TGTGCCAGCACCCCGACGGCCATGAACACTGAAGCTTTCTTT.

The chain couples TRBV7-2 to TRBJ1-4; D uncertain. In germline, CDR1 is SGHTA, CDR2 FQGNSA. V lost 3 bases to trimming and J lost 3 bases, with 8 bases between them. CDR3 length: 14 residues. The CDR3 spells CASSFGGSNEKLFF. CDR3 DNA sequence: TGTGCCAGCAGCTTTGGTGGATCTAATGAAAAACTGTTTTTT.

The table lists this clone with a count of one. The J gene is TRBJ2-3, the V gene TRBV30, with no clear D. This CDR3 is built from 13 residues. V lost 4 bases to trimming and J lost 3 bases, with 11 bases between them. Germline CDR1 and CDR2: GTSNPN and SVGIG (reference sequence). In DNA form, the CDR3 reads TGTGCCTGGACAGGCCTTAGGACAGATACGCAGTATTTT. Amino acid sequence: CAWTGLRTDTQYF.

This chain connects TRBV4-2 to TRBJ2-6; the D gene is possibly TRBD1 (6 bases). Trimming pared 3 bases from V and 0 bases from J, leaving 15 bases between. Looked up from germline, CDR1 is LGHNA and CDR2 is YNFKEQ. The length of the CDR3 is 18 residues. Written as DNA, the CDR3 is TGTGCCAGCAGCCAGGACCCGGGACACCACTCTGGGGCCAACGTCCTGACTTTC. This codes for CASSQDPGHHSGANVLTF.

This sequence joins TRBV5-1 and TRBJ1-1; D uncertain. The CDR3 is 14 amino acids. Trimming cost V 4 bases and J 1 base, with 11 bases left between them. CDR1 and CDR2 (germline): SGHRS, YFSETQ. Here the CDR3 DNA reads TGCGCCAGCAGCGTCCTGGTCGGGAACACTGAAGCTTTCTTT. It codes for CASSVLVGNTEAFF. Looking up the rest from reference TRBV5-1 and TRBJ1-1 gives the full variable domain: KAGVTQTPRYLIKTRGQQVTLSCSPISGHRSVSWYQQTPGQGLQFLFEYFSETQRNKGNFPGRFSGRQFSNSRSEMNVSTLELGDSALYLCASSVLVGNTEAFFGQGTRLTVV.

The V call is TRBV27, the J call TRBJ1-6, with TRBD1 matching over 8 bases. CDR1 is MNHEY, CDR2 SMNVEV, per germline (reference sequence). The CDR3 has 15 residues. Trimming at V came to 3 bases and at J to 11 bases, leaving 9 bases not matched to a gene. The CDR3 DNA sequence: TGTGCCAGCAGTTTGAACGGACAGGGCACGACACCCCTCCACTTT. Residues: CASSLNGQGTTPLHF.

This clone appeared a single time. This chain joins TRBV2 and TRBJ1-3; D is unclear. Germline V CDR1 and CDR2: SNHLY, FYNNEI. The V gene lost 4 bases and the J gene lost 3 bases, with 10 bases spanning the gap. The CDR3 length is 14 residues. The CDR3 protein is CASSVIRVGNTIYF. For the CDR3, the DNA is TGTGCCAGCAGTGTTATAAGGGTTGGAAACACCATATATTTT.

The rearrangement links TRBV6-1 to TRBJ2-5; D tentatively fits TRBD1 or TRBD2 (6 bases each). The germline V gene has CDR1 MNHNS and CDR2 SASEGT. CDR3 length equals 15 residues. Deletions cut 1 base from V and 3 bases from J, with 12 bases between. CDR3 region: CASSEDGGYKETQYF. DNA for the CDR3: TGTGCCAGCAGTGAAGACGGGGGCTACAAAGAGACCCAGTACTTC.